Described below is a single TCR beta chain sequence and its context. The data were produced by immunoSEQ multiplex PCR, yet TCRdb's version contains in-frame clones alone and is incomplete. The table lists under 250,000 clones, 80% to 90% of them singletons. This specimen comes from a study of blood T cell repertoires in COVID-19. The CDR3 has 16 residues. From germline, CDR1 is GTSNPN and CDR2 SVGIG (reference sequence). V shed 4 bases, J shed 2 bases, and the junction held 12 bases outside the gene matches. Sequencing input: peripheral blood. The chain couples TRBV30 to TRBJ2-3; 7 bases are a match to TRBD2. The source is a woman aged 55-69 years who had recovered from COVID-19. CDR3 coding DNA: TGTGCCTGGAAAAGTTTTGGGGGGGGGTCCACAGATACGCAGTATTTT. Protein sequence: CAWKSFGGGSTDTQYF.